This TCR beta chain was recorded in a study of T cell repertoires in cytomegalovirus infection. Study-wide results and limits: Ex vivo, HLA-C-restricted CMV-specific TCR beta clonotypes prevailed over the rest of the response.

Each CDR3 protein is one row after TCRdb ran MiXCR on the reads. The sample comprises more than 250,000 distinct CDR3 sequences, 20% to 30% of which are singletons, and 13% rests with the top ten. In germline, CDR1 is MNHEY, CDR2 SMNVEV (reference sequence). The CDR3 has 15 residues. V shed 2 bases and J shed 2 bases, with 10 bases lying between them. This clonotype was seen repeatedly, ten times or more. Its antigen is unidentified. V is TRBV27 and J is TRBJ1-5; tentatively, D is TRBD1 (5 bases). This clonotype was obtained from a human donor in good health (CMV status not recorded). Some clones in this sample may be carry-over from other donors' samples. The input for sequencing was cultured PBMCs, taken from culture after CMV antigen stimulation. CDR3 amino acids: CASSLAGRRNQPQHF. The CDR3 region has the DNA TGTGCCAGCAGTTTAGCAGGGAGGCGCAATCAGCCCCAGCATTTT.